These 21 T cell receptor beta chains were sequenced from one sample in a study of T-cell reconstitution after alpha-beta-depleted transplantation in children. Unique molecular identifiers were built into the TCRbeta library. Using its own MiXCR run on the PCR reads, TCRdb lists one record per CDR3 protein. The sample holds 450,000 to 500,000 distinct CDR3 sequences, roughly an eighth seen once. Source: PBMCs from the stem cell graft donor, taken from the stem cell graft. These receptors were obtained from a human donor who donated a stem cell graft to a child with combined immunodeficiency.

This clonotype was observed a few times. The V and J genes are TRBV29-1 and TRBJ1-1, with a possible D match to TRBD1 (6 bases). V was clipped by 0 bases and J by 4 bases, with 15 bases between them. Germline loops: CDR1 SQVTM, CDR2 ANQGSEA. CDR3 length equals 15 residues. CDR3 coding DNA: TGCAGCGTTGAAGATCGGAAGGGGGTGAGCACTGAAGCTTTCTTT. Residues: CSVEDRKGVSTEAFF.

This clonotype was seen a few times. The chain combines TRBV12-3 or TRBV12-4 with TRBJ2-7, with D maybe TRBD2 (5 bases). V was pared by 2 bases and J by 6 bases, with 11 bases between. CDR3 length: 13 residues. The CDR3 DNA sequence: TGTGCCAGCAGTTTAAGTGTCGGGGTCGAGCAGTACTTC. This encodes CASSLSVGVEQYF.

This clonotype has only a few counts. The V gene is TRBV5-6, the J gene TRBJ2-7; 7 nucleotides line up with TRBD1. This CDR3 contains 16 residues. Germline V gene lookup returns CDR1 SGHDT and CDR2 YYEEEE. V shed 4 bases and J 5 bases; nucleotides not matched to a gene: 15. Written as DNA, the CDR3 is TGTGCCAGCAGCCCTCGTGACAGGGACCCCCGAGACGAGCAGTACTTC. This translates into CASSPRDRDPRDEQYF. Full variable domain (outside the CDR3, taken from reference TRBV5-6 and TRBJ2-7): DAGVTQSPTHLIKTRGQQVTLRCSPKSGHDTVSWYQQALGQGPQFIFQYYEEEERQRGNFPDRFSGHQFPNYSSELNVNALLLGDSALYLCASSPRDRDPRDEQYFGPGTRLTVT.

This clonotype has more than one count but fewer than ten. DNA for the CDR3: TGTGCCAGCAGTCCCGGACAGGGGAGGGAGCAGTACTTC. As protein: CASSPGQGREQYF. The chain couples TRBV27 to TRBJ2-7, with 9 positions matching TRBD1. Per germline, CDR1 MNHEY and CDR2 SMNVEV (reference sequence). This CDR3 has 13 residues. Unmatched junction bases numbered 6, after V lost 5 bases and J lost 7 bases.

This clonotype was seen ten or more times. J is TRBJ2-1 and V is TRBV5-1; TRBD2 matches at 8 bases. The CDR3 consists of 13 residues. Germline loops: CDR1 SGHRS, CDR2 YFSETQ. With V trimmed by 2 bases and J by 6 bases, 1 base remained unmatched. The CDR3 region has the DNA TGCGCCAGCAGCTTCAGCGGGGGCAATGAGCAGTTCTTC. It codes for CASSFSGGNEQFF.

This clonotype was recorded many times. This chain connects TRBV20-1 to TRBJ1-2; 7 nucleotides agree with TRBD1. The germline V gene has CDR1 DFQATT and CDR2 SNEGSKA (reference sequence). V trimming: 6 bases; J trimming: 8 bases; junction bases outside the gene matches: 9. The CDR3 contains 12 residues. CDR3 sequence (DNA): TGCAGTGCCCTGGGGACAGTTAAGGGCTACACCTTC. This gives the protein CSALGTVKGYTF.

This clonotype was seen a few times. This chain joins TRBV7-9 and TRBJ2-7; 7 nucleotides match TRBD2. V was clipped by 2 bases and J by 2 bases; unmatched bases: 3. There are 14 residues in the CDR3. Germline CDR1 and CDR2: SEHNR and FQNEAQ (reference sequence). CDR3 in amino acids: CASSLLADTYEQYF. The CDR3 DNA sequence: TGTGCCAGCAGCTTACTAGCGGACACCTACGAGCAGTACTTC.

With respect to this clonotype: It may be a read error: a sequence one base away is much more abundant. The chain carries TRBV12-3 or TRBV12-4 and TRBJ2-1; 13 nucleotides agree with TRBD2. The CDR3 extends over 15 amino acids. CDR3 sequence: CASRSGTSGMDEHFF. The CDR3 region has the DNA TGTGCCAGCAGGTCCGGGACTAGCGGGATGGATGAGCATTTCTTC.

This clonotype was observed a handful of times. The rearrangement uses TRBV4-3 and TRBJ1-1, with D unresolved. The CDR3 is 14 amino acids. Germline CDR1 and CDR2: LGHNA and YSLEER. Trimming pared 1 base from V and 3 bases from J, leaving 9 bases between. The CDR3, as DNA: TGCGCCAGCAGCCAAGCTGGCGTAGACACTGAAGCTTTCTTT. This sequence encodes CASSQAGVDTEAFF.

This clonotype was seen a handful of times. In DNA, the CDR3 is TGTGCCAGCAGCCCTAGGACTACACTGGTAACAGATACGCAGTATTTT. It is translated as CASSPRTTLVTDTQYF. The chain joins TRBV7-9 to TRBJ2-3; D might be TRBD2 (6 bases). Trimming stripped 5 bases from V and 3 bases from J, with 18 bases between. The CDR3 contains 16 residues. Germline V gene lookup returns CDR1 SEHNR and CDR2 FQNEAQ (reference sequence). Full variable domain (outside the CDR3, taken from reference TRBV7-9 and TRBJ2-3): DTGVSQNPRHKITKRGQNVTFRCDPISEHNRLYWYRQTLGQGPEFLTYFQNEAQLEKSRLLSDRFSAERPKGSFSTLEIQRTEQGDSAMYLCASSPRTTLVTDTQYFGPGTRLTVL.

The chain couples TRBV7-2 to TRBJ2-7; 7 bases align to TRBD1. Germline-derived CDR1 and CDR2 are SGHTA and FQGNSA. CDR3 length: 17 amino acids. Trimming cost V 1 base and J 3 bases; bases outside gene matches: 12. CDR3 DNA: TGTGCCAGCAGCTTAGGAGGCACCGGGACAGAAAACTACGAGCAGTACTTC. It specifies CASSLGGTGTENYEQYF. Based on the CDR3 plus reference TRBV7-2 and TRBJ2-7, the full variable domain is GAGVSQSPSNKVTEKGKDVELRCDPISGHTALYWYRQSLGQGLEFLIYFQGNSAPDKSGLPSDRFSAERTGGSVSTLTIQRTQQEDSAVYLCASSLGGTGTENYEQYFGPGTRLTVT.

There are a few counts of this clonotype. The chain uses TRBV20-1 and TRBJ2-5; 9 bases are shared with TRBD2. The junction had 6 bases not matched to a gene; V was cut back by 6 bases and J by 1 base. The CDR3 is 14 amino acids. In germline, CDR1 is DFQATT, CDR2 SNEGSKA (reference sequence). The CDR3 DNA is TGCAGTGCCCCAAGCGGGGGGATCCAAGAGACCCAGTACTTC. Protein sequence: CSAPSGGIQETQYF.

Concerning this clonotype itself: No DNA is shown, since the ends of the CDR3 on it are uncertain; the CDR3 is the one TCRdb lists. The chain joins TRBV28 to TRBJ2-2; the D call TRBD2 from the table was never checked on the DNA. A total of 14 residues make up the CDR3, ends included. Germline V gene lookup returns CDR1 MDHEN and CDR2 SYDVKM. The CDR3 loop is CASSTSAGTGELFF.

This clonotype was detected only a few times. The chain combines TRBV5-1 with TRBJ2-7; 9 bases are a match to TRBD1. Germline-derived CDR1 and CDR2 are SGHRS and YFSETQ. J was trimmed by 3 bases and V by 4 bases; bases with no gene match: 8. The CDR3 has 15 residues. The CDR3 region has the DNA TGCGCCAGCAGCGCCTACCCGGGACAGGGCTACGAGCAGTACTTC. Translating gives CASSAYPGQGYEQYF.

This clonotype showed up many times. The rearrangement joins TRBV12-3 or TRBV12-4 to TRBJ2-7; 8 bases agree with TRBD1. V was clipped by 1 base and J by 5 bases; unmatched bases: 7. CDR3 length: 15 residues. The CDR3 spells CASSLGRDRSHEQYF. The CDR3, as DNA: TGTGCCAGCAGTTTAGGCCGGGACAGGTCCCACGAGCAGTACTTC.

This clonotype was counted only a few times. The chain employs TRBV12-3 or TRBV12-4 and TRBJ2-2; unclear D gene. The length of the CDR3 is 15 residues. The V end was cut by 4 bases, the J end by 6 bases, with 15 bases between. CDR3 sequence: CASSWGLGTPGELFF. As DNA, the CDR3 is TGTGCCAGCAGTTGGGGATTGGGAACTCCCGGGGAGCTGTTTTTT.

About this clonotype itself: Germline and junction disagree at one end, which may indicate a read error. This chain uses TRBV7-7 with TRBJ1-1; possible D gene TRBD1, 6 bases. Germline values: CDR1 SSHAT, CDR2 FNYEAQ (reference sequence). The CDR3 covers 14 residues. The CDR3 is CASSPNPGDTEAFF. The DNA of the CDR3 is TGTGCTAGCAGCCCCAATCCAGGGGACACTGAAGCTTTCTTT.

This clonotype showed up many times. The chain recombines TRBV9 with TRBJ1-1; 7 bases align to TRBD1. Germline trimming cut 0 bases from V and 0 bases from J; bases unmatched to any gene: 2. The CDR3 is made up of 15 amino acids. Germline V gene data show CDR1 as SGDLS and CDR2 as YYNGEE. CDR3 residues: CASSVVDRMNTEAFF. The DNA of the CDR3 is TGTGCCAGCAGCGTAGTGGACAGGATGAACACTGAAGCTTTCTTT.

This clonotype was seen more than once but under ten times. The gene calls are TRBV20-1 and TRBJ1-5, with D maybe TRBD1 (5 bases). V was shortened by 1 base and J by 9 bases, with 13 bases between the two germline ends. Per the germline V gene, CDR1 is DFQATT and CDR2 is SNEGSKA (reference sequence). The CDR3 length is 13 residues. CDR3: CSARALVRGPQHF. CDR3 DNA sequence: TGCAGTGCTAGAGCCCTGGTGAGGGGGCCCCAGCATTTT.

In this sample, this clonotype turned up many times. The J gene is TRBJ2-2, the V gene TRBV12-3 or TRBV12-4; no clear D gene. V lost 1 base and J 4 bases, leaving 4 bases between the germline ends. The CDR3 runs to 13 residues. DNA for the CDR3: TGTGCCAGCAGTTTAGAGTCCACCGGGGAGCTGTTTTTT. As protein: CASSLESTGELFF.

The rearrangement joins TRBV6-1 to TRBJ2-1; TRBD2 matches at 9 bases. CDR1 and CDR2 (germline): MNHNS, SASEGT. The CDR3 spans 16 residues. V lost 6 bases to trimming and J lost 7 bases; unmatched junction nucleotides: 13. CDR3 nucleotides: TGTGCCAGCAGCCTGACACCTAGCGGGAATTTAAATGAGCAGTTCTTC. Translated, it gives CASSLTPSGNLNEQFF.